These 30 T cell receptor beta chains were all obtained from the same sample, sequenced in a study of PD-1 blockade in classical Hodgkin lymphoma. Time point described: cycle 4 day 1 (C4D1), after 5 to 7 weeks of nivolumab. The patients all showed relapse after autologous stem cell transplantation, while their brentuximab vedotin exposure varied. Libraries were prepared by immunoSEQ multiplex PCR; TCRdb keeps only in-frame clonotypes and omits some of them. The sample lists approximately 45,000 clones, about 70% occurring once. This specimen was peripheral blood mononuclear cells (PBMCs), taken before the fourth cycle of nivolumab. The receptors were gathered from a human donor with classical Hodgkin lymphoma.

This clone was counted a few times. The chain carries TRBV12-5 and TRBJ1-1, with D unresolved. V was pared by 0 bases and J by 1 base, with 9 bases between. The CDR3 loop spans 15 amino acids. Per the germline V gene, CDR1 is LGHNT and CDR2 is FRNRAP. The CDR3 sequence is CASGLVMSSNTEAFF. The CDR3 nucleotides read TGTGCTAGTGGTTTGGTAATGAGTTCGAACACTGAAGCTTTCTTT.

The DNA of the CDR3 is TGTGCCAGCAGCCTAGGGGATATAGATAATTCACCCCTCCACTTT. This sequence encodes CASSLGDIDNSPLHF. The J gene is TRBJ1-6, the V gene TRBV7-9; D is perhaps TRBD1 (5 bases). V gave up 5 bases and J gave up 5 bases, with 13 bases separating them. Germline CDR1 is SEHNR and CDR2 is FQNEAQ (reference sequence). The CDR3 contains 15 residues.

This clone was observed once. This sequence joins TRBV4-1 and TRBJ2-7, with TRBD1 matching over 9 bases. V lost 3 bases to trimming and J lost 4 bases; unmatched junction nucleotides: 4. CDR1 MGHRA and CDR2 YSYEKL come from the germline V gene. This CDR3 has 14 amino acids. Written as DNA, the CDR3 is TGCGCCAGCAGCCATGTCGGACAGGGGTACGAGCAGTACTTC. Residues: CASSHVGQGYEQYF.

This clone occurred a few times. The J gene is TRBJ2-5, the V gene TRBV30; D ambiguous. Germline CDR1 and CDR2: GTSNPN and SVGIG (reference sequence). V lost 4 bases and J 0 bases, leaving 12 bases between the germline ends. The CDR3 consists of 14 residues. The CDR3 sequence: CAWTAVWYQETQYF. DNA for the CDR3: TGTGCCTGGACCGCCGTTTGGTACCAAGAGACCCAGTACTTC.

This chain uses TRBV19 with TRBJ1-2, with D possibly matching TRBD1 (5 bases). Trimming left V 6 bases short and J 13 bases short, with 15 bases between. The CDR3 is made up of 11 amino acids. From germline, CDR1 is LNHDA and CDR2 SQIVND (reference sequence). Written as DNA, the CDR3 is TGTGCCAGTAGCACCCGGGACCGCCTCACCTTC. Translated, it gives CASSTRDRLTF. Full variable domain (missing parts from reference TRBV19 and TRBJ1-2): DGGITQSPKYLFRKEGQNVTLSCEQNLNHDAMYWYRQDPGQGLRLIYYSQIVNDFQKGDIAEGYSVSREKKESFPLTVTSAQKNPTAFYLCASSTRDRLTFGSGTRLTVV.

V and J are TRBV6-6 and TRBJ2-2; D might be TRBD1 or TRBD2, each matching 5 bases. Per germline, CDR1 MNHNY and CDR2 SVGAGI (reference sequence). Trimming removed 6 bases from V and 4 bases from J, with 12 bases in between. The CDR3 contains 14 residues. In DNA form, the CDR3 reads TGTGCCAGCAGCCGCTTTGGGACCACCGGGGAGCTGTTTTTT. Its translation: CASSRFGTTGELFF.

The DNA of the CDR3 is TGTGCCAGCAGTTTACGGGGCCCAGGAGGGCCGGTCACCGGGGAGCTGTTTTTT. Protein sequence: CASSLRGPGGPVTGELFF. The V and J genes are TRBV27 and TRBJ2-2; perhaps TRBD2 as D (6 bases). The length of the CDR3 is 18 residues. Between the trimmed V and J ends, which lost 2 bases and 4 bases, there was a span of 20 bases. From germline, CDR1 is MNHEY and CDR2 SMNVEV (reference sequence).

This chain connects TRBV25-1 to TRBJ2-7; D not certain. The CDR3 is made up of 13 amino acids. V was pared by 3 bases and J by 6 bases, with 12 bases between. Germline V gene sequence: CDR1 MGHDK, CDR2 SYGVNS. The CDR3 DNA sequence: TGTGCCAGCAGTGATCCCGGAAGAAGCGAGCAGTACTTC. It yields the protein CASSDPGRSEQYF.

The V gene is TRBV30, the J gene TRBJ2-1, with 8 positions matching TRBD2. The CDR3 has 14 amino acids. CDR1 is GTSNPN, CDR2 SVGIG, per germline (reference sequence). Trimming took 1 base from V and 9 from J; bases not matched to a gene: 8. CDR3 residues: CAWSDGGASGEQFF. CDR3 nucleotides: TGTGCCTGGAGTGACGGGGGGGCCTCCGGTGAGCAGTTCTTC.

The chain has TRBV9 and TRBJ1-4, with D perhaps matching TRBD1 (5 bases). Trimming stripped 2 bases from V and 5 bases from J, with 13 bases between. Germline V gene lookup returns CDR1 SGDLS and CDR2 YYNGEE. CDR3 size: 15 residues. DNA for the CDR3: TGTGCCAGCAGCGTGCTCGGGACGGGCAATGAAAAACTGTTTTTT. The encoded protein is CASSVLGTGNEKLFF.

The chain combines TRBV5-1 with TRBJ1-1, with a possible D match to TRBD1 (5 bases). Trimming took off 3 bases at V and 7 bases at J, with 19 bases between the two ends. CDR3 length: 15 amino acids. The germline V gene has CDR1 SGHRS and CDR2 YFSETQ. The CDR3 nucleotides read TGCGCCAGCAGCTCGGGAATCACGTGGGGGAATGAAGCTTTCTTT. Its translation: CASSSGITWGNEAFF. Full variable domain (missing parts from reference TRBV5-1 and TRBJ1-1): KAGVTQTPRYLIKTRGQQVTLSCSPISGHRSVSWYQQTPGQGLQFLFEYFSETQRNKGNFPGRFSGRQFSNSRSEMNVSTLELGDSALYLCASSSGITWGNEAFFGQGTRLTVV.

This clone occurred once. This rearrangement joins TRBV28 to TRBJ1-4; 7 bases agree with TRBD1. This CDR3 region has 15 residues. Per the germline V gene, CDR1 is MDHEN and CDR2 is SYDVKM. V shed 5 bases, J shed 8 bases, and the junction held 11 bases outside the gene matches. The CDR3 sequence: CASSIPGQRWEKLFF. The CDR3 DNA follows: TGTGCCAGCAGTATACCGGGACAGCGGTGGGAAAAACTGTTTTTT.

This clone was detected a few times. The chain recombines TRBV28 with TRBJ2-7, with D tentatively TRBD1 (5 bases). CDR1 MDHEN and CDR2 SYDVKM come from the germline V gene. There are 14 residues in the CDR3. V shed 3 bases and J shed 6 bases, with 15 bases lying between them. This CDR3 is CASSFRARAGEQYF. DNA for the CDR3: TGTGCCAGCAGTTTCCGCGCCAGGGCTGGCGAGCAGTACTTC.

This chain connects TRBV19 to TRBJ1-1, with TRBD1 matching 8 bases. The germline V gene has CDR1 LNHDA and CDR2 SQIVND (reference sequence). The CDR3 length is 13 residues. The V segment lost 10 bases and the J segment 2 bases; nucleotides outside the gene matches: 6. Here the CDR3 DNA reads TGTGCCACCTTGGACAGGGCAAACACTGAAGCTTTCTTT. Translated, it gives CATLDRANTEAFF.

V usage is TRBV28 and J usage is TRBJ1-1, with D possibly TRBD1 on 6 matching bases. CDR1 and CDR2 (germline): MDHEN, SYDVKM. The ends were cut back, 7 bases at V and 5 bases at J, with 17 bases in the middle. The CDR3 is 14 amino acids. The CDR3 loop reads CASIPGDGLTEAFF. The CDR3 nucleotides are TGTGCCAGCATTCCAGGGGATGGGTTGACTGAAGCTTTCTTT.

The V gene is TRBV7-9, the J gene TRBJ1-2; the D gene is possibly TRBD1 (5 bases). Germline CDR1 is SEHNR and CDR2 is FQNEAQ (reference sequence). Trimming removed 1 base from V and 7 bases from J, with 13 bases in between. This CDR3 region has 14 residues. CDR3 sequence reads: CASSLESYGAGYTF. The CDR3 bases are TGTGCCAGCAGCTTAGAGTCGTACGGGGCTGGCTACACCTTC.

The chain links TRBV19 to TRBJ2-5, with TRBD1 identical over 7 bases. J gave up 5 bases and V 1 base, and 4 bases lay outside the gene matches. Germline V lookup: CDR1 LNHDA, CDR2 SQIVND (reference sequence). The CDR3 is made up of 14 amino acids. CDR3 residues: CASSIVSRGETQYF. In DNA form, the CDR3 reads TGTGCCAGTAGTATAGTGAGCAGGGGGGAGACCCAGTACTTC.

This chain links TRBV9 with TRBJ1-6; TRBD1 aligns across 7 bases. The germline CDR1 and CDR2 sequences are SGDLS and YYNGEE. V lost 0 bases and J lost 6; bases outside the gene matches: 3. This CDR3 comprises 15 residues. CDR3: CASSVEGALNSPLHF. CDR3 DNA sequence: TGTGCCAGCAGCGTAGAGGGGGCGCTTAATTCACCCCTCCACTTT.

The chain uses TRBV7-2 and TRBJ1-6, with 8 nucleotides matching TRBD1. The trim removed 7 bases at V and 7 bases at J, leaving 6 bases unmatched. CDR1 is SGHTA, CDR2 FQGNSA, per germline. This CDR3 is 14 amino acids long. CDR3 sequence reads: CASTAGTGNSPLHF. In DNA form, the CDR3 reads TGTGCCAGCACCGCCGGGACAGGCAATTCACCCCTCCACTTT.

This chain links TRBV6-5 with TRBJ1-2; D remains ambiguous. This CDR3 comprises 12 residues. CDR1 is MNHEY and CDR2 is SVGAGI in the germline V gene. The V end was cut by 5 bases, the J end by 5 bases, with 9 bases between. The CDR3 is CASSAAAYGYTF. The DNA for the CDR3 is TGTGCCAGCAGTGCTGCAGCGTATGGCTACACCTTC.

The chain employs TRBV28 and TRBJ1-1; D gene uncertain. The germline V gene encodes CDR1 MDHEN and CDR2 SYDVKM. This CDR3 contains 12 residues. Trimming left V 6 bases short and J 6 bases short, with 11 bases between. The chain's CDR3 is CASRLSRSEAFF. The CDR3 DNA reads as TGTGCCAGCAGACTCTCGAGGTCTGAAGCTTTCTTT. Supplemented by reference TRBV28 and TRBJ1-1, the full variable domain reads DVKVTQSSRYLVKRTGEKVFLECVQDMDHENMFWYRQDPGLGLRLIYFSYDVKMKEKGDIPEGYSVSREKKERFSLILESASTNQTSMYLCASRLSRSEAFFGQGTRLTVV.

V usage is TRBV5-1 and J usage is TRBJ2-4; D unresolved. Trimming shortened V by 0 bases and J by 8 bases, and 15 bases separated the two germline ends. The CDR3 has 15 amino acids. The germline V gene has CDR1 SGHRS and CDR2 YFSETQ. CDR3 protein: CASSLGSPSVDIQYF. CDR3 DNA: TGCGCCAGCAGCTTGGGCAGCCCCTCAGTGGACATTCAGTACTTC.

The chain carries TRBV9 and TRBJ2-7; D possibly uses TRBD1 or TRBD2 (5 bases each). This CDR3 is 16 amino acids long. Germline loops: CDR1 SGDLS, CDR2 YYNGEE. Trimming shortened V by 0 bases and J by 2 bases, and 15 bases separated the two germline ends. CDR3 nucleotide sequence: TGTGCCAGCAGCGTAGCCCCCCACGGGGACCCCTACGAGCAGTACTTC. Protein: CASSVAPHGDPYEQYF.

The chain uses TRBV6-1 and TRBJ2-7; the D gene is possibly TRBD1 (7 bases). V lost 7 bases, J lost 4 bases, and 14 bases lay in between. CDR1 and CDR2 (germline): MNHNS, SASEGT. The CDR3 contains 13 residues. CDR3 DNA: TGTGCCAGCAATCAGGGGGGTTGGTACGAGCAGTACTTC. Encoded protein: CASNQGGWYEQYF.

The chain joins TRBV25-1 to TRBJ2-6; D call uncertain. V was pared by 4 bases and J by 2 bases, with 3 bases between. The CDR3 is 13 amino acids. The germline V gene encodes CDR1 MGHDK and CDR2 SYGVNS. CDR3 bases: TGTGCCAGCAGTGTTACTGGGGCCAACGTCCTGACTTTC. Its protein product is CASSVTGANVLTF.

The chain uses TRBV19 and TRBJ2-1; D call uncertain. Germline V gene data show CDR1 as LNHDA and CDR2 as SQIVND (reference sequence). The V gene lost 1 base and the J gene lost 0 bases, with 4 bases spanning the gap. The CDR3 extends over 14 amino acids. The CDR3 region is CASSIASSYNEQFF. CDR3 sequence (DNA): TGTGCCAGTAGTATAGCGAGCTCCTACAATGAGCAGTTCTTC.

The V and J genes are TRBV2 and TRBJ1-6; no definite D call. Germline lookup yields CDR1 SNHLY and CDR2 FYNNEI. V lost 4 bases and J 8 bases, leaving 9 bases between the germline ends. The CDR3 covers 13 residues. CDR3 nucleotide sequence: TGTGCCAGCAGTGCTGAGGCAGATTCACCCCTCCACTTT. As protein: CASSAEADSPLHF.

On this clone: Other DNA variants within this sample encode the same CDR3. V gene TRBV5-4 combines with J gene TRBJ1-5; possibly TRBD1 for D (6 bases). The CDR3 spans 14 residues. Trimming removed 4 bases from V and 1 base from J, with 9 bases in between. Germline CDR1 is SGHNT and CDR2 is YYREEE (reference sequence). CDR3 protein: CASSLGQSNQPQHF. CDR3 bases: TGTGCCAGCAGCCTCGGACAGAGCAATCAGCCCCAGCATTTT.

V gene TRBV19 combines with J gene TRBJ2-1; no reliable D call. From germline, CDR1 is LNHDA and CDR2 SQIVND (reference sequence). Between the trimmed V and J ends, which lost 8 bases and 2 bases, there was a span of 10 bases. This CDR3 is 13 amino acids long. CDR3 in amino acids: CASSLSPYNEQFF. CDR3 DNA sequence: TGTGCCAGTTCCTTAAGCCCCTACAATGAGCAGTTCTTC.

The chain couples TRBV14 to TRBJ1-1, with a tentative D call TRBD1 (6 bases). Germline-derived CDR1 and CDR2 are SGHDN and FVKESK. The CDR3 runs to 13 residues. The V end was cut by 3 bases, the J end by 14 bases, with 19 bases between. The CDR3 coding sequence is TGTGCCAGCAGCCATAATGTGGCAGGGGTGATGTTCTTT. It codes for CASSHNVAGVMFF.